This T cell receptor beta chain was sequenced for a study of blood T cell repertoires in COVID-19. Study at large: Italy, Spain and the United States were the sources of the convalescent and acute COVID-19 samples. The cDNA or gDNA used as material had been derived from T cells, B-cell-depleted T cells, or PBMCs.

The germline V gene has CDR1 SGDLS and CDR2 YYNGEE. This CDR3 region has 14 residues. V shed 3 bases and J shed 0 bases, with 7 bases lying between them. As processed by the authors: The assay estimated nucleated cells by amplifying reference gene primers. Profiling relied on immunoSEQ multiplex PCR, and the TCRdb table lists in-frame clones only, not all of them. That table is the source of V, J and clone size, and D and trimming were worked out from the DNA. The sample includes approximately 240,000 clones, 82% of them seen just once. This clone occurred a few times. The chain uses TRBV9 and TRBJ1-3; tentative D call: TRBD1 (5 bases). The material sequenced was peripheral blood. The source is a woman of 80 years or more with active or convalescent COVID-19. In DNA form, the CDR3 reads TGTGCCAGCAGCGGACAGATCTCTGGAAACACCATATATTTT. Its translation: CASSGQISGNTIYF.